Listed below are T cell receptor beta chains from one sample, sequenced in a study of read filtering for tumor transcriptome and immune sequencing. TCRdb re-called the reads with MiXCR, one entry per CDR3 protein. Found here are 90,000 to 95,000 distinct CDR3 sequences, around a fifth of them singletons; the top ten hold 9.5% to 12%. Sequencing was done on a sample of a population of CD138-negative cells sorted from bone marrow. The receptors here all came from a donor over 35 with multiple myeloma. The CDR3 runs from the conserved cysteine through the conserved F or W. D genes are given only for firm matches. Clone size is shown for a subset of rows, as once, few, many or a class of expanded clone.

>NA|TRBV4-1|TRBD2|TRBJ2-3
CASRPGLAGGMGTQYF
TGCGCCAGCAGACCTGGACTAGCGGGGGGGATGGGTACGCAGTATTTT
>few|TRBV6-5|NA|TRBJ1-1
CASKKRGVTEAFF
TGTGCCAGCAAAAAGAGGGGGGTAACTGAAGCTTTCTTT
>many|TRBV7-8|NA|TRBJ2-3
CASSLGGIPSTDTQYF
TGTGCCAGCAGCTTAGGAGGGATCCCTAGCACAGATACGCAGTATTTT
>many|TRBV20-1|TRBD1|TRBJ2-3
CSAYDRVGTDTQYF
TGCAGTGCCTATGACAGGGTCGGCACAGATACGCAGTATTTT
>many|TRBV4-2|NA|TRBJ2-2
CASSLVEGGHGELFF
TGTGCCAGCAGCCTCGTTGAGGGGGGCCACGGGGAGCTGTTTTTT
>many|TRBV12-3/TRBV12-4|NA|TRBJ2-2
CASSFTTGELFF
TGTGCCAGCAGTTTTACCACCGGGGAGCTGTTTTTT
>NA|TRBV2|NA|TRBJ2-7
CASSRTPVGEQYF
TGTGCCAGCAGTCGGACCCCGGTGGGGGAGCAGTACTTC
>NA|TRBV28|TRBD1|TRBJ1-4
CASSFAGTGEKLFF
TGTGCCAGCAGTTTTGCCGGGACAGGGGAAAAACTGTTTTTT
>few|TRBV5-1|NA|TRBJ1-1
CASSLANLNTEAFF
TGCGCCAGCAGCTTGGCCAACCTGAACACTGAAGCTTTCTTT
>NA|TRBV7-8|NA|TRBJ1-5
CASSLVAGFSNQPQHF
TGTGCCAGCAGCTTAGTGGCGGGGTTTAGCAATCAGCCCCAGCATTTT
>few|TRBV7-9|NA|TRBJ1-1
CASSLRTGTNTEAFF
TGTGCCAGCAGCCTACGAACAGGGACCAACACTGAAGCTTTCTTT
>NA|TRBV14|NA|TRBJ2-1
CAGSRTPQGEQFF
TGTGCCGGCAGCCGCACCCCTCAGGGTGAGCAGTTCTTC
>NA|TRBV6-1|NA|TRBJ1-2
CASRRPGQKGHRYTF
TGTGCCAGCAGGAGACCGGGCCAAAAAGGGCATCGCTACACCTTC
>few|TRBV5-1|NA|TRBJ1-5
CASSLGTANQPQHF
TGCGCCAGCAGCTTGGGGACAGCTAATCAGCCCCAGCATTTT
>many|TRBV7-2|NA|TRBJ2-1
CASSLKPPEGYNEQFF
TGTGCCAGCAGCTTAAAACCGCCGGAGGGGTACAATGAGCAGTTCTTC
>NA|TRBV25-1|NA|TRBJ2-7
CASSGQRGSSLYEQYF
TGTGCCAGCAGTGGGCAACGAGGCTCCAGTCTTTACGAGCAGTACTTC
>NA|TRBV19|TRBD1|TRBJ1-1
CASLDRVNTEAFF
TGTGCCAGCCTGGACAGGGTGAACACTGAAGCTTTCTTT
>many|TRBV5-4|NA|TRBJ2-1
CASSLEPDSYNEQFF
TGTGCCAGCAGCTTGGAACCTGACTCCTACAATGAGCAGTTCTTC
>many|TRBV9|NA|TRBJ1-1
CASSVDLGNTEAFF
TGTGCCAGCAGCGTAGATCTGGGAAACACTGAAGCTTTCTTT
>many|TRBV6-6|NA|TRBJ1-1
CASSYQGGTEALF
TGTGCCAGCAGTTACCAGGGAGGCACTGAAGCTCTCTTT
>many|TRBV28|TRBD1|TRBJ2-5
CASTAGGGETQYF
TGTGCCAGCACAGCAGGGGGCGGAGAGACCCAGTACTTC
>once|TRBV6-6|NA|TRBJ2-7
CASGPSRGTGEQYF
TGTGCCAGCGGTCCTTCGCGGGGAACAGGAGAGCAGTACTTC
>NA|TRBV29-1|NA|TRBJ1-2
CSVAGDGGYGYTF
TGCAGCGTGGCGGGGGATGGGGGCTATGGCTACACCTTC
>many|TRBV21-1|NA|TRBJ2-4
CASSKGPLDF
TGTGCCAGCAGCAAGGGACCCCTGGACTTC
>NA|TRBV29-1|NA|TRBJ1-2
CSVEARNYGYTF
TGCAGCGTTGAAGCCCGAAACTATGGCTACACCTTC
>few|TRBV6-5|NA|TRBJ1-1
CASSSHLFRQAVNTEAFF
TGTGCCAGCAGTTCCCATCTGTTTCGACAGGCCGTGAACACTGAAGCTTTCTTT
>few|TRBV7-9|NA|TRBJ2-2
CASSLDGAGELFF
TGTGCCAGCAGCTTAGATGGTGCCGGGGAGCTGTTTTTT
>NA|TRBV5-1|TRBD1|TRBJ1-2
CASSHVQGAAGYTF
TGCGCCAGCAGCCACGTCCAGGGGGCGGCTGGCTACACCTTC
>many|TRBV30|NA|TRBJ1-2
CAWSTTSYGYTF
TGTGCCTGGAGTACGACCTCCTATGGCTACACCTTC
>few|TRBV5-1|TRBD1|TRBJ2-7
CASSLGTGDAYEQYF
TGCGCCAGCAGCTTGGGGACAGGGGACGCCTACGAGCAGTACTTC
>many|TRBV28|TRBD1|TRBJ2-2
CASSFADRASGELFF
TGTGCCAGCAGTTTTGCGGACAGGGCTAGCGGGGAGCTGTTTTTT
>many|TRBV20-1|NA|TRBJ2-7
CSASSRGRLGEQYF
TGCAGTGCTAGCTCCAGGGGAAGGCTTGGCGAGCAGTACTTC
>medium-sized|TRBV3-1|NA|TRBJ2-1
CASSRGGVYNEQFF
TGTGCCAGCAGCCGGGGCGGGGTATACAATGAGCAGTTCTTC
>NA|TRBV19|NA|TRBJ2-3
CATLPSADTQYF
TGTGCCACCCTACCCTCCGCAGATACGCAGTATTTT
>many|TRBV7-8|NA|TRBJ1-1
CARKRGVGRNTEAFF
TGTGCCAGAAAACGGGGGGTAGGAAGGAACACTGAAGCTTTCTTT
>NA|TRBV28|NA|TRBJ2-7
CASGLSGSYYEHYF
TGTGCCAGCGGTTTATCGGGCTCCTACTACGAGCATTACTTC
>many|TRBV7-2|NA|TRBJ2-1
CASSLVGSSAYNEQFF
TGTGCCAGCAGCTTAGTTGGCTCTAGCGCCTACAATGAGCAGTTCTTC
>many|TRBV19|TRBD1|TRBJ1-5
CASSQTGGGNQPQHF
TGTGCCAGTAGTCAGACAGGGGGAGGCAATCAGCCCCAGCATTTT
>many|TRBV28|NA|TRBJ2-1
CASSQFYEQFF
TGTGCCAGCAGTCAGTTCTATGAGCAGTTCTTC
>many|TRBV28|NA|TRBJ2-3
CASSFFAEVKTQYF
TGTGCCAGCAGTTTCTTTGCTGAAGTTAAAACGCAGTATTTT
>many|TRBV29-1|NA|TRBJ2-1
CSVAGTNEQFF
TGCAGCGTCGCCGGGACCAATGAGCAGTTCTTC
>many|TRBV7-9|NA|TRBJ1-4
CASSSQAVSNEKLFF
TGTGCCAGCAGCTCCCAGGCAGTTTCTAATGAAAAACTGTTTTTT
>many|TRBV20-1|NA|TRBJ2-1
CSARDRDNEQFF
TGCAGTGCTAGAGATCGAGACAATGAGCAGTTCTTC
>NA|TRBV30|NA|TRBJ2-5
CAWSLTSQETQYF
TGTGCCTGGAGTTTAACATCACAAGAGACCCAGTACTTC